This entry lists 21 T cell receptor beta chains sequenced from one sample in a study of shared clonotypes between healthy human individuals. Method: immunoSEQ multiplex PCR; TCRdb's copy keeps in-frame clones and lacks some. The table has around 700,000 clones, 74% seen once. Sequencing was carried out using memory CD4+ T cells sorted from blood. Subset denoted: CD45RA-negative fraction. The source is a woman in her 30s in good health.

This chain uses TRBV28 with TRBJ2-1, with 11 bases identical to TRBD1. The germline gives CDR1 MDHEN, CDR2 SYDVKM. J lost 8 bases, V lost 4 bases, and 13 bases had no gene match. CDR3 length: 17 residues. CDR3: CASSSGQGANLGDEQFF. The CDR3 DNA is TGTGCCAGCAGTTCCGGACAGGGGGCGAATCTTGGAGATGAGCAGTTCTTC.

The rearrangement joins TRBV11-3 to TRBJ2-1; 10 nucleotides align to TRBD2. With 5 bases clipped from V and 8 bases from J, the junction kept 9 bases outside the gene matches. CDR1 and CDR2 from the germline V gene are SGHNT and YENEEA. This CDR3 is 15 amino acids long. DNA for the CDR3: TGTGCCAGCAGCGATTCTAGCGGGAGTGTTCATGAGCAGTTCTTC. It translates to CASSDSSGSVHEQFF.

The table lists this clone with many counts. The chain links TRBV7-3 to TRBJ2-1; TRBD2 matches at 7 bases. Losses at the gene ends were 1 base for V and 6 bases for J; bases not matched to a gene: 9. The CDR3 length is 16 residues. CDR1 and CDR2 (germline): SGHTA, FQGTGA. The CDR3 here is CASSLKSGTTLNEQFF. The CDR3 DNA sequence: TGTGCCAGCAGCTTAAAGTCCGGGACTACCCTCAATGAGCAGTTCTTC.

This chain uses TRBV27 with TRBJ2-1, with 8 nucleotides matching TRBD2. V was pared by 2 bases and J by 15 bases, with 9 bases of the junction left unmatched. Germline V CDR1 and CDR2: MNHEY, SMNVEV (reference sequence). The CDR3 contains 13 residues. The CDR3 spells CASSLKREGPRFF. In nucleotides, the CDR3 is TGTGCCAGCAGTTTAAAACGGGAGGGCCCCCGGTTCTTC.

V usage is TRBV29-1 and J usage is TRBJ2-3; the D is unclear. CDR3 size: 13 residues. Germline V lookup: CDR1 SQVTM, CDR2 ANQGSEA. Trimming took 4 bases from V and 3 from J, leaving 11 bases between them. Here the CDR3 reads CSVGVRSTDTQYF. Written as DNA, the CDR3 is TGCAGCGTTGGGGTCAGATCGACAGATACGCAGTATTTT.

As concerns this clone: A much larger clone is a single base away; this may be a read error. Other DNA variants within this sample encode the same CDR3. CDR3 sequence reads: CAWMYGSTDTQYF. The CDR3 DNA reads as TGTGCCTGGATGTACGGAAGCACAGATACGCAGTATTTT. V and J are TRBV30 and TRBJ2-3; D call uncertain. Trimming removed 4 bases at V and 0 bases at J, with 8 bases between. Germline CDR1 GTSNPN, CDR2 SVGIG (reference sequence). This CDR3 is built from 13 residues.

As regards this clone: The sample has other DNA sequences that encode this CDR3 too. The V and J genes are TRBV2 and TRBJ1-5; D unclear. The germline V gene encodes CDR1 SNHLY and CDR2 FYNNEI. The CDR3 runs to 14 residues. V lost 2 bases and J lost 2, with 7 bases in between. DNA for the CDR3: TGTGCCAGCAGTGAACGGGCAGGCAATCAGCCCCAGCATTTT. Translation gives CASSERAGNQPQHF.

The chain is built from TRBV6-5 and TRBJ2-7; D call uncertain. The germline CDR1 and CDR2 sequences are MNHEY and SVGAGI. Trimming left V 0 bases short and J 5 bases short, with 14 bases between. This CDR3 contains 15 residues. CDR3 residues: CASSYSGSGSHEQYF. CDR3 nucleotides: TGTGCCAGCAGTTACTCGGGATCGGGTAGCCACGAGCAGTACTTC.

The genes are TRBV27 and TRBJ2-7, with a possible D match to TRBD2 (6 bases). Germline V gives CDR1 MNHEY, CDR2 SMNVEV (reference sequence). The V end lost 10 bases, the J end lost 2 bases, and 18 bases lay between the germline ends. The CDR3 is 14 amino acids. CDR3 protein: CATGGTRGPYEQYF. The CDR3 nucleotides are TGTGCCACCGGTGGGACTCGTGGACCCTACGAGCAGTACTTC.

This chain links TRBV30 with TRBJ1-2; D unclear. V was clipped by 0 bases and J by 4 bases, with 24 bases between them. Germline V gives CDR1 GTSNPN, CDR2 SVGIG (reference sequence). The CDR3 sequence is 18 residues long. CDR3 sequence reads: CAWSVSWPFGGLFYGYTF. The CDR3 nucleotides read TGTGCCTGGAGTGTGAGCTGGCCGTTTGGCGGTTTGTTCTATGGCTACACCTTC.

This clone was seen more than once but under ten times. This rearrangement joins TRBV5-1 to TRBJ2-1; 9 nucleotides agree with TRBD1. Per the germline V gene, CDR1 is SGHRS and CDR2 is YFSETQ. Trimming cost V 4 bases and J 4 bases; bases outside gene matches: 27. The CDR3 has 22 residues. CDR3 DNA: TGCGCCAGCAGCCCGATGGATTGGGGGACAGGGACCTGGCGGGTCCAATACAATGAGCAGTTCTTC. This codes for CASSPMDWGTGTWRVQYNEQFF.

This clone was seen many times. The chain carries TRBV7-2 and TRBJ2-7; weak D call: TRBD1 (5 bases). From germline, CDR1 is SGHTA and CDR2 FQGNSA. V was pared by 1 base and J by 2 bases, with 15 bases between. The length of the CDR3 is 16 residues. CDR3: CASSLGQPSLAYEQYF. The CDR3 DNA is TGTGCCAGCAGCTTAGGACAGCCCTCCCTCGCCTACGAGCAGTACTTC.

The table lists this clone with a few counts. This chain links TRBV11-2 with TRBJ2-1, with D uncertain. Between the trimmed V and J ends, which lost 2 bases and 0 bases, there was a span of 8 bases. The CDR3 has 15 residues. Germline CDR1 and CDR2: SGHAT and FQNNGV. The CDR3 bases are TGTGCCAGCAGCTTAAGGCGAGACTCCTACAATGAGCAGTTCTTC. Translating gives CASSLRRDSYNEQFF.

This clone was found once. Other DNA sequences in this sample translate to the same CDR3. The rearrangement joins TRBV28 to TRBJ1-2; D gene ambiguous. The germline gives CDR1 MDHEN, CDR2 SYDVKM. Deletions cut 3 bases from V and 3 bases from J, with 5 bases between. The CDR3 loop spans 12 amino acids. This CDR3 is CASSLSDYGYTF. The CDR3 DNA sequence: TGTGCCAGCAGTTTGTCGGACTATGGCTACACCTTC.

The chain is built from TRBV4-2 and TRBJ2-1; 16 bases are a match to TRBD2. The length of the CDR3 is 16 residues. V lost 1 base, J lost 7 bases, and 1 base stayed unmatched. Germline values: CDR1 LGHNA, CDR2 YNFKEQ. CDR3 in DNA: TGTGCCAGCAGCCAAGGGGGACTAGCGGGAGGGAATGAGCAGTTCTTC. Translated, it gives CASSQGGLAGGNEQFF.

In DNA form, the CDR3 reads TGTGCCAGCTCACCACCTGTTAAGGGCTCCTTGAACACTGAAGCTTTCTTT. This codes for CASSPPVKGSLNTEAFF. V usage is TRBV18 and J usage is TRBJ1-1; no clear D. V gave up 0 bases and J gave up 0 bases, with 14 bases separating them. Germline-derived CDR1 and CDR2 are KGHSH and LQKENI. This CDR3 comprises 17 residues.

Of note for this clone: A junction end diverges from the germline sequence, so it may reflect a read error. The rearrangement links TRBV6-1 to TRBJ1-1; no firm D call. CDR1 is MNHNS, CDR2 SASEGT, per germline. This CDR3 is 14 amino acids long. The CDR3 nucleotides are TGTGCCAGCAGGGAAGGACGGATGAACACTGAAGCTTTCTTT. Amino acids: CASREGRMNTEAFF.

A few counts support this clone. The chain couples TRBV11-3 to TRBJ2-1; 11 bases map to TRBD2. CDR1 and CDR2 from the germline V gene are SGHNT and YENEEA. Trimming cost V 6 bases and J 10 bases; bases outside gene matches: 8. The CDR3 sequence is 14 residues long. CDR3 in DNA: TGTGCCAGCAGTTTTTCCGGGACTAGCGGCGAGCAGTTCTTC. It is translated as CASSFSGTSGEQFF.

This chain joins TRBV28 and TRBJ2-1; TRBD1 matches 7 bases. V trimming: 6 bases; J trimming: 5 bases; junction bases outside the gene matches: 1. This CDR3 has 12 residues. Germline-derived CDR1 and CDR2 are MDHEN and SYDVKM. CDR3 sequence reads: CASSDRDNEQFF. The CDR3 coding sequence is TGTGCCAGCAGCGACAGGGACAATGAGCAGTTCTTC.

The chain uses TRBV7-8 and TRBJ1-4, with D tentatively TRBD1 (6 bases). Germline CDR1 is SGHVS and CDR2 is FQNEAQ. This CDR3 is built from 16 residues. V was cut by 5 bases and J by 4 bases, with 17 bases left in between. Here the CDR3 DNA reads TGTGCCAGCAGCGTAAGACCAGGGGACCATAATGAAAAACTGTTTTTT. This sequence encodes CASSVRPGDHNEKLFF. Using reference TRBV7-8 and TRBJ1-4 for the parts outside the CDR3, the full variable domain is GAGVSQSPRYKVAKRGQDVALRCDPISGHVSLFWYQQALGQGPEFLTYFQNEAQLDKSGLPSDRFFAERPEGSVSTLKIQRTQQEDSAVYLCASSVRPGDHNEKLFFGSGTQLSVL.

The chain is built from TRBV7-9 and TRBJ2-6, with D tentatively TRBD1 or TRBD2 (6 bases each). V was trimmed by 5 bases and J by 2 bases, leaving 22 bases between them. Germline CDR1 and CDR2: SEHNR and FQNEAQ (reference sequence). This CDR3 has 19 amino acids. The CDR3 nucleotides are TGTGCCAGCAGCCCGGGAGACCGAACAGGGTTTACTGGGGCCAACGTCCTGACTTTC. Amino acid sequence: CASSPGDRTGFTGANVLTF.